The 23 T cell receptor beta chains in this list originate from one sample, sequenced in a study of ipilimumab plus nivolumab after autologous stem cell transplantation. Using immunoSEQ multiplex PCR, the repertoire was profiled, and TCRdb retains in-frame clones only, with some absent. Of 16,000 or so clones listed, roughly 70% were seen once; the top ten hold less than 25%. The sequences come from PBMCs, collected in a trial of ipilimumab plus nivolumab as post-transplant consolidation. The receptors come from a male donor with diffuse large B-cell lymphoma.

This clone appeared a few times. This chain uses TRBV4-1 with TRBJ2-1; D is unresolved. Germline-derived CDR1 and CDR2 are MGHRA and YSYEKL. This CDR3 is 15 amino acids long. V was cut by 4 bases and J by 0 bases, with 10 bases left in between. This CDR3 is CASSPDSYSYNEQFF. For the CDR3, the DNA is TGCGCCAGCAGCCCCGACTCCTACTCCTACAATGAGCAGTTCTTC.

V is TRBV30 and J is TRBJ1-3, with D perhaps TRBD1 (6 bases). Germline lookup yields CDR1 GTSNPN and CDR2 SVGIG (reference sequence). CDR3 size: 16 residues. Trimming left V 2 bases short and J 3 bases short, with 17 bases between. For the CDR3, the DNA is TGTGCCTGGAGTCCGCCTGGGGGGGCTTATGGAAACACCATATATTTT. Protein sequence: CAWSPPGGAYGNTIYF. Full variable domain (missing parts from reference TRBV30 and TRBJ1-3): SQTIHQWPATLVQPVGSPLSLECTVEGTSNPNLYWYRQAAGRGLQLLFYSVGIGQISSEVPQNLSASRPQDRQFILSSKKLLLSDSGFYLCAWSPPGGAYGNTIYFGEGSWLTVV.

The chain links TRBV6-5 to TRBJ2-3, with D tentatively TRBD1 (5 bases). There are 14 residues in the CDR3. Germline CDR1 and CDR2: MNHEY and SVGAGI. V gave up 2 bases and J gave up 3 bases, with 9 bases separating them. The CDR3 DNA is TGTGCCAGCAGTTACCAAAAGGGGACAGATACGCAGTATTTT. Translation gives CASSYQKGTDTQYF.

The chain employs TRBV7-9 and TRBJ2-2; 7 bases align to TRBD1. CDR1 and CDR2 (germline): SEHNR, FQNEAQ (reference sequence). The V and J ends lost 5 bases and 4 bases, in that order; junction bases with no gene match: 4. This CDR3 is built from 14 residues. This CDR3 is CASSDREATGELFF. The CDR3 nucleotides read TGTGCCAGCAGCGACAGGGAAGCCACCGGGGAGCTGTTTTTT. The full variable domain, rest sourced from reference TRBV7-9 and TRBJ2-2, is DTGVSQNPRHKITKRGQNVTFRCDPISEHNRLYWYRQTLGQGPEFLTYFQNEAQLEKSRLLSDRFSAERPKGSFSTLEIQRTEQGDSAMYLCASSDREATGELFFGEGSRLTVL.

The chain carries TRBV5-1 and TRBJ2-5; 7 nucleotides agree with TRBD1. The germline V gene has CDR1 SGHRS and CDR2 YFSETQ. V lost 4 bases, J lost 0 bases, and 3 bases stayed unmatched. The CDR3 runs 14 residues. This CDR3 reads CASSVGTDQETQYF. As DNA, the CDR3 is TGCGCCAGCAGCGTAGGGACAGACCAAGAGACCCAGTACTTC. Drawing the rest from reference TRBV5-1 and TRBJ2-5, the complete variable domain is KAGVTQTPRYLIKTRGQQVTLSCSPISGHRSVSWYQQTPGQGLQFLFEYFSETQRNKGNFPGRFSGRQFSNSRSEMNVSTLELGDSALYLCASSVGTDQETQYFGPGTRLLVL.

The V call is TRBV5-1, the J call TRBJ2-2; 10 bases align to TRBD2. The CDR3 is 16 residues long. V was clipped by 4 bases and J by 1 base; unmatched bases: 4. CDR1 and CDR2 (germline): SGHRS, YFSETQ. The CDR3 DNA reads TGCGCCAGCAGCCCAAGACTAGCGGGGAACACCGGGGAGCTGTTTTTT. Amino acids: CASSPRLAGNTGELFF.

The rearrangement uses TRBV4-2 and TRBJ1-4, with D tentatively TRBD1 (5 bases). CDR3 length equals 16 residues. The germline V gene encodes CDR1 LGHNA and CDR2 YNFKEQ. The V gene lost 0 bases and the J gene lost 2 bases, with 10 bases spanning the gap. CDR3 protein: CASSQEGGATNEKLFF. The DNA for the CDR3 is TGTGCCAGCAGCCAAGAAGGAGGGGCGACTAATGAAAAACTGTTTTTT.

The chain has TRBV5-4 and TRBJ2-4; the match to TRBD1 covers 7 bases. The CDR3 sequence is 12 residues long. Unmatched junction bases numbered 4, after V lost 4 bases and J lost 9 bases. CDR1 is SGHNT, CDR2 YYREEE, per germline (reference sequence). This CDR3 reads CASSDRDSIQYF. CDR3 DNA: TGTGCCAGCAGCGACCGGGACAGCATTCAGTACTTC. Filled out from reference TRBV5-4 and TRBJ2-4, the complete variable domain reads ETGVTQSPTHLIKTRGQQVTLRCSSQSGHNTVSWYQQALGQGPQFIFQYYREEENGRGNFPPRFSGLQFPNYSSELNVNALELDDSALYLCASSDRDSIQYFGAGTRLSVL.

This clone was seen many times. V is TRBV7-2 and J is TRBJ1-1; D not certain. Germline V gene data show CDR1 as SGHTA and CDR2 as FQGNSA. V lost 5 bases to trimming and J lost 6 bases, with 16 bases between them. The CDR3 is made up of 14 amino acids. CDR3 sequence (DNA): TGTGCCAGCAGCCCCACGGGGTTACGCGCTGAAGCTTTCTTT. It codes for CASSPTGLRAEAFF.

The rearrangement links TRBV7-2 to TRBJ2-3; D gene unclear. Deletions cut 2 bases from V and 6 bases from J, with 12 bases between. Germline lookup yields CDR1 SGHTA and CDR2 FQGNSA. CDR3 length equals 14 residues. The CDR3 sequence is CASSLTVEADTQYF. The CDR3 DNA reads as TGTGCCAGCAGCTTAACCGTCGAGGCGGATACGCAGTATTTT.

Comments on this clone: This sequence is one base from a far larger clone and is likely a read error. The gene calls are TRBV5-1 and TRBJ1-4; D uncertain. Germline assignment: CDR1 SGHRS and CDR2 YFSETQ. The germline V and J ends were trimmed by 2 bases and 0 bases, with 8 bases remaining between them. The CDR3 extends over 15 amino acids. CDR3 in amino acids: CASSLGLSTNEKLFF. In DNA, the CDR3 is TGCGCCAGCAGCTTAGGCCTCTCAACTAATGAAAAACTGTTTTTT.

This chain uses TRBV6-1 with TRBJ2-5; D is unclear. Germline loops: CDR1 MNHNS, CDR2 SASEGT. This CDR3 has 11 residues. V was trimmed by 4 bases and J by 5 bases, leaving 5 bases between them. CDR3 nucleotide sequence: TGTGCCAGCAGTGTGGGGGAGACCCAGTACTTC. Its translation is CASSVGETQYF.

By its share, this clone is medium-sized. The chain recombines TRBV9 with TRBJ1-3; D not certain. Germline values: CDR1 SGDLS, CDR2 YYNGEE. V dropped 4 bases and J dropped 0 bases, with 14 bases sitting between them. This CDR3 contains 16 residues. This CDR3 is CASSPPLGPSGNTIYF. CDR3 in DNA: TGTGCCAGCAGCCCCCCATTAGGGCCCTCTGGAAACACCATATATTTT.

The chain links TRBV9 to TRBJ2-3, with D tentatively TRBD2 (5 bases). This CDR3 spans 14 amino acids. Deletions cut 3 bases from V and 7 bases from J, with 15 bases between. The germline V gene encodes CDR1 SGDLS and CDR2 YYNGEE. The CDR3 nucleotides read TGTGCCAGCAGCGAGACTACTCCTGGTTATACGCAGTATTTT. As protein: CASSETTPGYTQYF.

The chain is built from TRBV4-2 and TRBJ1-5, with a weak D call TRBD1 (5 bases). The CDR3 contains 17 residues. Germline loops: CDR1 LGHNA, CDR2 YNFKEQ. V was pared by 0 bases and J by 2 bases, with 14 bases between. The CDR3: CASSQDVGRVGNQPQHF. CDR3 sequence (DNA): TGTGCCAGCAGCCAAGATGTCGGCAGGGTAGGCAATCAGCCCCAGCATTTT.

The V call is TRBV7-8, the J call TRBJ1-1; tentatively, D is TRBD1 (6 bases). This CDR3 is 17 amino acids long. Germline CDR1 reads SGHVS; CDR2 reads FQNEAQ. V lost 0 bases and J 0 bases, leaving 14 bases between the germline ends. The CDR3 is CASSLARQESMNTEAFF. The CDR3 nucleotides read TGTGCCAGCAGCTTAGCGCGACAGGAAAGTATGAACACTGAAGCTTTCTTT.

V and J are TRBV6-1 and TRBJ2-7, with 7 bases that match TRBD1. Trimming removed 6 bases from V and 0 bases from J; junction bases left unmatched: 5. Looked up from germline, CDR1 is MNHNS and CDR2 is SASEGT. The CDR3 has 14 residues. The CDR3 sequence: CASRPQGSSYEQYF. CDR3 coding DNA: TGTGCCAGCAGACCACAGGGGAGCTCCTACGAGCAGTACTTC.

The rearrangement links TRBV7-2 to TRBJ2-3, with D hard to call. V was trimmed by 5 bases and J by 4 bases, leaving 10 bases between them. The germline gives CDR1 SGHTA, CDR2 FQGNSA. The CDR3 spans 13 residues. The CDR3 loop reads CASSPRPSDTQYF. The CDR3 region has the DNA TGTGCCAGCAGCCCCCGACCGTCAGATACGCAGTATTTT.

The chain recombines TRBV7-8 with TRBJ1-4; 8 nucleotides agree with TRBD1. There are 15 residues in the CDR3. J was trimmed by 8 bases and V by 2 bases; bases with no gene match: 7. The germline CDR1 and CDR2 sequences are SGHVS and FQNEAQ. As DNA, the CDR3 is TGTGCCAGCAGCTTATTTTCAGGGGGCGAGGAAAAACTGTTTTTT. The encoded protein is CASSLFSGGEEKLFF.

The gene calls are TRBV4-1 and TRBJ2-1; 13 bases agree with TRBD2. The CDR3 sequence is 18 residues long. Per germline, CDR1 MGHRA and CDR2 YSYEKL. After removal of 1 base from V and 5 bases from J, the junction contained 8 bases not matched to a gene. CDR3 in amino acids: CASSQALAGGPIDNEQFF. The CDR3 region has the DNA TGCGCCAGCAGCCAAGCACTAGCGGGGGGGCCAATCGACAATGAGCAGTTCTTC.

The chain employs TRBV5-5 and TRBJ1-1; TRBD1 aligns across 7 bases. This CDR3 comprises 13 residues. Germline V gene sequence: CDR1 SGHKS, CDR2 YYEKEE (reference sequence). V lost 4 bases to trimming and J lost 3 bases; unmatched junction nucleotides: 3. In nucleotides, the CDR3 is TGTGCCAGCAGCCCGCAGGGGGACACTGAAGCTTTCTTT. Its translation is CASSPQGDTEAFF.

The V gene is TRBV10-3, the J gene TRBJ2-1; possibly TRBD1 or TRBD2 for D (6 bases each). This CDR3 spans 14 amino acids. The germline CDR1 and CDR2 sequences are ENHRY and SYGVKD. V lost 0 bases and J 13 bases, leaving 16 bases between the germline ends. The CDR3 reads CAISESHGGHNQFF. The DNA for the CDR3 is TGTGCCATCAGTGAGTCCCACGGGGGCCACAATCAGTTCTTC.

The chain recombines TRBV5-4 with TRBJ2-1; 13 positions agree with TRBD2. Germline V gene lookup returns CDR1 SGHNT and CDR2 YYREEE (reference sequence). CDR3 length equals 15 residues. The V and J ends lost 3 bases and 7 bases, in that order; junction bases with no gene match: 4. The CDR3 DNA reads as TGTGCCAGCAGCTCGGGACTAGCGGGAAAGAATGAGCAGTTCTTC. This gives the protein CASSSGLAGKNEQFF.